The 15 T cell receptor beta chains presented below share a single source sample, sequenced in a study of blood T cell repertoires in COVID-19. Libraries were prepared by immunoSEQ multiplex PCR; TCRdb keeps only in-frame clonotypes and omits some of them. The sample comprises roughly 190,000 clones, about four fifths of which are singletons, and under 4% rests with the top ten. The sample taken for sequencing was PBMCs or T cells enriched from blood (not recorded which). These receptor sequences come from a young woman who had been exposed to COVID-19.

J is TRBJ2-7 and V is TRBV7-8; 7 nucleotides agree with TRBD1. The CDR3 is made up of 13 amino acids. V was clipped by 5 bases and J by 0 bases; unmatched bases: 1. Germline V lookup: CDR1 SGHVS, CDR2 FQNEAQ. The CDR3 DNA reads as TGTGCCAGCAGCCGGGACAGCTCCTACGAGCAGTACTTC. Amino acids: CASSRDSSYEQYF.

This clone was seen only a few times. The CDR3 reads CATSVSRSYSNQPQHF. The CDR3, as DNA: TGTGCCACCAGTGTATCCCGGAGTTATAGCAATCAGCCCCAGCATTTT. The V gene is TRBV24-1, the J gene TRBJ1-5; D gene uncertain. Germline V gene lookup returns CDR1 KGHDR and CDR2 SFDVKD. The germline V and J ends were trimmed by 5 bases and 0 bases, with 13 bases remaining between them. The CDR3 covers 16 residues.

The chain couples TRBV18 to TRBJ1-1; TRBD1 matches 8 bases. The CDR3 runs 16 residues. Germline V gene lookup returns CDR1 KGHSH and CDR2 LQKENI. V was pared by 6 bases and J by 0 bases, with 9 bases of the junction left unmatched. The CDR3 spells CASSRGQGVLNTEAFF. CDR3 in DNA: TGTGCCAGCTCTCGCGGACAGGGAGTACTGAACACTGAAGCTTTCTTT.

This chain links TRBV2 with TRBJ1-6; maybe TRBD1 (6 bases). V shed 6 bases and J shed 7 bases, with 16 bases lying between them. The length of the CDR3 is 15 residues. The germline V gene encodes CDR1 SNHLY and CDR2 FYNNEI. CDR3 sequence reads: CASSDGGQTNSPLHF. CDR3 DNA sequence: TGTGCCAGCAGCGACGGGGGGCAGACCAATTCACCCCTCCACTTT.

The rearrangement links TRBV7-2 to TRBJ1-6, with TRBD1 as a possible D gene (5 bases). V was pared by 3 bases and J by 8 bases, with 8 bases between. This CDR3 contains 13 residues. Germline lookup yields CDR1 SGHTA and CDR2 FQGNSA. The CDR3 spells CASSFSGDSPLHF. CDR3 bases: TGTGCCAGCAGCTTCTCGGGGGATTCACCCCTCCACTTT.

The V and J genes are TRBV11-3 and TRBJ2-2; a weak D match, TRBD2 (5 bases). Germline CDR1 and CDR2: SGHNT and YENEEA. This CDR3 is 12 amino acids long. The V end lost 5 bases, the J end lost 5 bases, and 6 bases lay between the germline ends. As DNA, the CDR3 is TGTGCCAGCAGCCGGGGTACCGGGGAGCTGTTTTTT. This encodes CASSRGTGELFF. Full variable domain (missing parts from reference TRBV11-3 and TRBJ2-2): EAGVVQSPRYKIIEKKQPVAFWCNPISGHNTLYWYLQNLGQGPELLIRYENEEAVDDSQLPKDRFSAERLKGVDSTLKIQPAELGDSAVYLCASSRGTGELFFGEGSRLTVL.

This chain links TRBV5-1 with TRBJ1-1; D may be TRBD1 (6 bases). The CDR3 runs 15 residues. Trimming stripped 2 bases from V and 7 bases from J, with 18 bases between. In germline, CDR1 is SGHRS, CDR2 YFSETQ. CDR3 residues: CASSFTQSGGGEAFF. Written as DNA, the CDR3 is TGCGCCAGCAGCTTCACCCAGAGCGGGGGCGGTGAAGCTTTCTTT.

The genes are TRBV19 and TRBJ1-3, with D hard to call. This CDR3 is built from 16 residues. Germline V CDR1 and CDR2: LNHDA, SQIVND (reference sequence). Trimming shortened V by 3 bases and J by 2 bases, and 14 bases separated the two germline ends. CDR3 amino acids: CASSIETGGAGNTIYF. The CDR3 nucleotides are TGTGCCAGTAGTATTGAAACGGGTGGCGCTGGAAACACCATATATTTT.

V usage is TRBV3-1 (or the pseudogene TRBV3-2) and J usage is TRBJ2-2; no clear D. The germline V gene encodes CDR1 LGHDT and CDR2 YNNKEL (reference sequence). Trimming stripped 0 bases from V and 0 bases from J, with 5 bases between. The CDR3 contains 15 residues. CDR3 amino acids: CASSQDYPNTGELFF. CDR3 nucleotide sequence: TGTGCCAGCAGCCAAGACTACCCGAACACCGGGGAGCTGTTTTTT.

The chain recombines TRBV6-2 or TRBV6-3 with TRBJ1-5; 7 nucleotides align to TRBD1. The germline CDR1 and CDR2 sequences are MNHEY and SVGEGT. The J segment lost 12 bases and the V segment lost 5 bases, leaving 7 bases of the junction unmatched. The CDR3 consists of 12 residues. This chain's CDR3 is CASSQGGGSQHF. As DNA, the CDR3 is TGTGCCAGCAGTCAAGGGGGCGGCAGCCAGCATTTT.

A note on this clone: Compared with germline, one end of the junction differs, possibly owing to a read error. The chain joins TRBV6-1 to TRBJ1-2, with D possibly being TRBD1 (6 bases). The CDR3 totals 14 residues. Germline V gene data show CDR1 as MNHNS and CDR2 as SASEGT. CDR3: CASTEAQGTHGYTF. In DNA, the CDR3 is TGTGCCAGCACTGAAGCCCAGGGGACCCATGGCTACACCTTC.

The CDR3 nucleotides read TGCGCCAGCAGTCAATCGCGTAGGGAGGATGCGCCCCAGCATTTT. This gives the protein CASSQSRREDAPQHF. The chain couples TRBV23-1 to TRBJ1-5; D is unresolved. TRBV23-1 is an open reading frame, and its role is uncertain. Trimming stripped 0 bases from V and 9 bases from J, with 15 bases between. The CDR3 loop spans 15 amino acids.

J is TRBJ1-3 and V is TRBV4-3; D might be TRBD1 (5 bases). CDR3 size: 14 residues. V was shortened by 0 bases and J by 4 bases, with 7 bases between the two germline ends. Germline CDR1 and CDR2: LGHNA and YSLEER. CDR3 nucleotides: TGCGCCAGCAGCCAAGAGACAGCCGGAAACACCATATATTTT. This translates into CASSQETAGNTIYF.

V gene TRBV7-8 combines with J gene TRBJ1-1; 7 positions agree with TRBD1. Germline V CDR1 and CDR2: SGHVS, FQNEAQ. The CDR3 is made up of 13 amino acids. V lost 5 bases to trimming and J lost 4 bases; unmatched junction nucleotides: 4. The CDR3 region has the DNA TGTGCCAGCAGCCCAGGGGGACTCACTGAAGCTTTCTTT. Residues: CASSPGGLTEAFF.

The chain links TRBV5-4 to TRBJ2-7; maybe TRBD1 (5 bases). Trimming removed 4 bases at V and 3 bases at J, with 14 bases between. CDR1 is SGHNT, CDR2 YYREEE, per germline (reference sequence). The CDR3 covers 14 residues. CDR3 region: CASSPAPGIYEQYF. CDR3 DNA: TGTGCCAGCAGCCCCGCCCCAGGGATCTACGAGCAGTACTTC. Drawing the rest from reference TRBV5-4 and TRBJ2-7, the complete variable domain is ETGVTQSPTHLIKTRGQQVTLRCSSQSGHNTVSWYQQALGQGPQFIFQYYREEENGRGNFPPRFSGLQFPNYSSELNVNALELDDSALYLCASSPAPGIYEQYFGPGTRLTVT.